The entry that follows covers one TCR beta chain sequence. Each CDR3 protein is one row after TCRdb ran MiXCR on the 5' RACE reads. The repertoire includes roughly 260,000 distinct CDR3 sequences, roughly 17% of them detected once, and about 3.5% sits in the top ten. This entry comes from a study of T-cell memory formation after mild COVID-19. This CDR3 spans 16 amino acids. The germline V gene encodes CDR1 DFQATT and CDR2 SNEGSKA (reference sequence). With 0 bases removed from V and 0 bases from J, the gap between germline ends came to 12 bases. This sequence was found in a man aged 18 to 35 who had mild COVID-19 (a few samples of this study predate the infection). Cell type and time point are not known. J is TRBJ1-3 and V is TRBV20-1, with no clear D. The sequenced material came from PBMCs or a T cell subset sorted from them (not recorded which). CDR3 in DNA: TGCAGTGCTAGAGATATTCGGTTCAGCTCTGGAAACACCATATATTTT. It translates to CSARDIRFSSGNTIYF.